These T cell receptor beta chains were read from a single sample in a study of vaccination effects on CD4 cells after COVID-19. Their target antigens are unknown. The data were produced by immunoSEQ multiplex PCR, yet TCRdb's version contains in-frame clones alone and is incomplete. Found here are over 8,500 clones, under 80% of them singletons; the top ten hold about 10%. The sequencing used CD4+ T cells from PBMCs cultured without peptide, collected after COVID-19 vaccination. Source of these receptors: a human donor who received a COVID-19 vaccine. Both conserved end residues are part of each CDR3. Each record gives: V gene, clone size, D gene, J gene, CDR3 DNA, CDR3 protein. D genes are given only for firm matches. Size tells how often a clone was seen (once, few, many) or the class of an expanded clone, and some rows leave it out.

V: TRBV19
size: .
D: .
J: TRBJ1-2
DNA: TGTGCCAGTATGGTCGGAAACTATGGCTACACCTTC
CDR3: CASMVGNYGYTF

V: TRBV3-1/TRBV3-2
size: .
D: TRBD2
J: TRBJ2-1
DNA: TGTGCCAGCAGCCAAGATCACCTAGCGGGGGGGAACTACAATGAGCAGTTCTTC
CDR3: CASSQDHLAGGNYNEQFF

V: TRBV4-2
size: .
D: .
J: TRBJ2-3
DNA: TGTGCCAGCAGCCAAGACGAGGGGCCTTATACGCAGTATTTT
CDR3: CASSQDEGPYTQYF

V: TRBV5-6
size: .
D: .
J: TRBJ1-1
DNA: TGTGCCAGCAGCTTTGGGGGAAAACAGGGTATCGGCCCGGACACTGAAGCTTTCTTT
CDR3: CASSFGGKQGIGPDTEAFF

V: TRBV4-3
size: few
D: .
J: TRBJ1-1
DNA: TGCGCCAGCAGCCAAGAGGGGGCGAATGAAGCTTTCTTT
CDR3: CASSQEGANEAFF

V: TRBV11-1
size: .
D: TRBD2
J: TRBJ2-3
DNA: TGTGCCAGCAGCTTCACTAGCGGGGGGGCAAGGGATACGCAGTATTTT
CDR3: CASSFTSGGARDTQYF

V: TRBV11-2
size: .
D: TRBD1
J: TRBJ1-6
DNA: TGTGCCAGCAGCTCCCAGGGGGCCTATAATTCACCCCTCCACTTT
CDR3: CASSSQGAYNSPLHF

V: TRBV5-8
size: .
D: TRBD1
J: TRBJ1-4
DNA: TGTGCCAGCAGCTCCCTAGGACTCGGGACAGGGGATGAAAAACTGTTTTTT
CDR3: CASSSLGLGTGDEKLFF

V: TRBV6-5
size: .
D: .
J: TRBJ2-1
DNA: TGTGCCAGCCCTGGATACAGGGAAAATGATGAGCAGTTCTTC
CDR3: CASPGYRENDEQFF

V: TRBV19
size: .
D: .
J: TRBJ1-2
DNA: TGTGCCAGTAGACCCGGCGGGGTTCATTATGGCTACACCTTC
CDR3: CASRPGGVHYGYTF